Sequencing of this T cell receptor beta chain was carried out in a study of T-cell reconstitution after alpha-beta-depleted transplantation in children. V was trimmed by 6 bases and J by 4 bases, leaving 15 bases between them. The CDR3 spans 14 residues. Researchers prepared the TCRbeta library using unique molecular identifiers, the study reports. TCRdb processed the PCR reads anew with MiXCR; each CDR3 protein has one entry. The repertoire holds about 400,000 distinct CDR3 sequences, around 20% seen once, with approximately 3.9% in the top ten. This clonotype was detected ten times or more. The chain has TRBV12-3 or TRBV12-4 and TRBJ1-1; possible D gene TRBD1, 5 bases. The sample in question was PBMCs from the stem cell graft donor, obtained from the stem cell graft. The clonotype comes from a human donor who donated a stem cell graft to a child with acute myeloid leukemia. This CDR3 reads CASSWRGSGTEAFF. DNA for the CDR3: TGTGCCAGCAGCTGGCGGGGCAGCGGCACTGAAGCTTTCTTT.